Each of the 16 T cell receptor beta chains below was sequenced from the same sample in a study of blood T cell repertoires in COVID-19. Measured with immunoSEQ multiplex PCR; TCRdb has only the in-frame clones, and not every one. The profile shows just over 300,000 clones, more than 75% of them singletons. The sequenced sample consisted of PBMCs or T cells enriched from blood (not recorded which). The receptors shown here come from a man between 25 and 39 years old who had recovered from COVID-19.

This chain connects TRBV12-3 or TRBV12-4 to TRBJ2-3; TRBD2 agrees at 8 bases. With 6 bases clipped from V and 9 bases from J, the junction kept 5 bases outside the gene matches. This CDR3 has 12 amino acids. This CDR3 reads CASRQGLGTQYF. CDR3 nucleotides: TGTGCCAGCAGGCAGGGACTAGGCACGCAGTATTTT.

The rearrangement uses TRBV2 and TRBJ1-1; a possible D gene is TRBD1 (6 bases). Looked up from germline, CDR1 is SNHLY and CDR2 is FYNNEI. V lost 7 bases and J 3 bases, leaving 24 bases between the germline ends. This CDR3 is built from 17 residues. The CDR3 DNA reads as TGTGCCAGCATTAACTTCTTCCGGGGGGCGCTTGACACTGAAGCTTTCTTT. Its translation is CASINFFRGALDTEAFF.

The CDR3 DNA reads as TGCGCCAGCAGCCACGTCACGGGACTTGAGCAGTTCTTC. The encoded protein is CASSHVTGLEQFF. The chain combines TRBV5-1 with TRBJ2-1; possibly TRBD2 for D (6 bases). V lost 4 bases and J 9 bases, leaving 14 bases between the germline ends. The CDR3 is 13 residues long. From germline, CDR1 is SGHRS and CDR2 YFSETQ. Full variable domain (rest looked up from reference TRBV5-1 and TRBJ2-1): KAGVTQTPRYLIKTRGQQVTLSCSPISGHRSVSWYQQTPGQGLQFLFEYFSETQRNKGNFPGRFSGRQFSNSRSEMNVSTLELGDSALYLCASSHVTGLEQFFGPGTRLTVL.

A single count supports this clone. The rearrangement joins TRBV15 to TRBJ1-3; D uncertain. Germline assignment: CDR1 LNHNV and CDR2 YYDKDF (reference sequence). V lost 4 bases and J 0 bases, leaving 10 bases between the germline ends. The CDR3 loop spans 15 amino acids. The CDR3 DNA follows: TGTGCCACCAGCAATACAGTACTCTCTGGAAACACCATATATTTT. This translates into CATSNTVLSGNTIYF.

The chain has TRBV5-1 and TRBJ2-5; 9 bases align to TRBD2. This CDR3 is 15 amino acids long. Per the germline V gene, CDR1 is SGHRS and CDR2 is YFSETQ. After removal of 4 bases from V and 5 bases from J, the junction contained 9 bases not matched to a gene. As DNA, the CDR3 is TGCGCCAGCAGCCTAGAGCGGGGGGCATGGGAGACCCAGTACTTC. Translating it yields CASSLERGAWETQYF. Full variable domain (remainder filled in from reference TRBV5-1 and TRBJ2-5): KAGVTQTPRYLIKTRGQQVTLSCSPISGHRSVSWYQQTPGQGLQFLFEYFSETQRNKGNFPGRFSGRQFSNSRSEMNVSTLELGDSALYLCASSLERGAWETQYFGPGTRLLVL.

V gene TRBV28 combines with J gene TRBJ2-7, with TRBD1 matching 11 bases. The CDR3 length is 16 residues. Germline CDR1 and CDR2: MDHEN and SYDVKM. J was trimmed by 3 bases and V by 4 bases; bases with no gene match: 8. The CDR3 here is CASSSHGQGAGYEQYF. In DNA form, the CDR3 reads TGTGCCAGCAGTTCACATGGACAGGGGGCCGGCTACGAGCAGTACTTC.

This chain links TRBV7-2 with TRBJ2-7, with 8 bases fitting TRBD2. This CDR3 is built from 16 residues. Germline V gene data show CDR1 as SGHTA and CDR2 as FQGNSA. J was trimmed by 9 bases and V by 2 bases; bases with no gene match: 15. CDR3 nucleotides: TGTGCCAGCAGCTTATCGGGCGGCGGGGGGCCTTGGGGGCAGTACTTC. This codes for CASSLSGGGGPWGQYF.

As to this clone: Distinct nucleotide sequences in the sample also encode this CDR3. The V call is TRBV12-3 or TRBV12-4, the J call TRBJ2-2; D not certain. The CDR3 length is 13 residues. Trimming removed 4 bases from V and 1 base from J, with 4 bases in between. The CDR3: CASSSQNTGELFF. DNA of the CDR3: TGTGCCAGCAGTTCACAGAACACCGGGGAGCTGTTTTTT.

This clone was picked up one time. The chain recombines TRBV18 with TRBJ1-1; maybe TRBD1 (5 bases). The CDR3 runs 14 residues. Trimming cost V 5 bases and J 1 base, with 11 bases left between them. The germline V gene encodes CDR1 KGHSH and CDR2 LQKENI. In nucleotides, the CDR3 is TGTGCCAGCTCATCCCTTCAGGGGAACACTGAAGCTTTCTTT. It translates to CASSSLQGNTEAFF.

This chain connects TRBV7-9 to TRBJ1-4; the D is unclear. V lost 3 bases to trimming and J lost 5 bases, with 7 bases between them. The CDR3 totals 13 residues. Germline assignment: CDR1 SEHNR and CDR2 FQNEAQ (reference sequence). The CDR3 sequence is CASSFTANEKLFF. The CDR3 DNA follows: TGTGCCAGCAGCTTTACCGCGAATGAAAAACTGTTTTTT.

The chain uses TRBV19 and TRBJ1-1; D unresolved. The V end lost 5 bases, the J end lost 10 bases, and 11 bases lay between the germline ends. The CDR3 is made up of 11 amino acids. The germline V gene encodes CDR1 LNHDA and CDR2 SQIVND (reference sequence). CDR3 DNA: TGTGCCAGTAGTTGGGCCACCGTAGCTTTCTTT. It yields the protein CASSWATVAFF.

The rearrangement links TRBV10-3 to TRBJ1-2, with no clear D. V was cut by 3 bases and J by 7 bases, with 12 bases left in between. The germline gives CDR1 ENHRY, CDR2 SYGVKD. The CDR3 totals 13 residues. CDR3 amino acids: CAISDEGQGGYTF. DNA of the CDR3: TGTGCCATCAGTGACGAGGGTCAAGGTGGCTACACCTTC.

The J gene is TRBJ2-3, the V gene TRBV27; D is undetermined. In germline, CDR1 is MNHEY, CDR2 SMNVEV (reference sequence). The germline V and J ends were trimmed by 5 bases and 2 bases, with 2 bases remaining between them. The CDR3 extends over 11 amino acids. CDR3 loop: CASSHTDTQYF. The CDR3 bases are TGTGCCAGCAGTCACACAGATACGCAGTATTTT.

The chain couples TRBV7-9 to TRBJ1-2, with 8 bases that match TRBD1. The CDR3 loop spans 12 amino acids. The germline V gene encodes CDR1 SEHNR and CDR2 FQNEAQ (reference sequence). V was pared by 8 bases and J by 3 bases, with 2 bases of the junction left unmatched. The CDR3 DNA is TGTGCCAGCCAGGGGGCTGACTATGGCTACACCTTC. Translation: CASQGADYGYTF. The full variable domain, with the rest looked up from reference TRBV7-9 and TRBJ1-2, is DTGVSQNPRHKITKRGQNVTFRCDPISEHNRLYWYRQTLGQGPEFLTYFQNEAQLEKSRLLSDRFSAERPKGSFSTLEIQRTEQGDSAMYLCASQGADYGYTFGSGTRLTVV.

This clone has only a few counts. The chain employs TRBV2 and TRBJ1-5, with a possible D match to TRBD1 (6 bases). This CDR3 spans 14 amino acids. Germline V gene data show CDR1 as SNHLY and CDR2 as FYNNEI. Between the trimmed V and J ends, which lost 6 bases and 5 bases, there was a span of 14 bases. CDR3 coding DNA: TGTGCCAGCAGGGGAATCAGGGGATATCAGCCCCAGCATTTT. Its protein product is CASRGIRGYQPQHF. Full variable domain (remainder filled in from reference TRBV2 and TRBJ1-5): EPEVTQTPSHQVTQMGQEVILRCVPISNHLYFYWYRQILGQKVEFLVSFYNNEISEKSEIFDDQFSVERPDGSNFTLKIRSTKLEDSAMYFCASRGIRGYQPQHFGDGTRLSIL.

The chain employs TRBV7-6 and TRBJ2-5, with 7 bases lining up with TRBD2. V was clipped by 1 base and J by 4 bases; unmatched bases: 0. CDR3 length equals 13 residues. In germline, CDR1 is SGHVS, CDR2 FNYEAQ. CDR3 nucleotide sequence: TGTGCCAGCAGCTTAGAGCGGGGAGAGACCCAGTACTTC. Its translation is CASSLERGETQYF. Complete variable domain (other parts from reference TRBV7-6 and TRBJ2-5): GAGVSQSPRYKVTKRGQDVALRCDPISGHVSLYWYRQALGQGPEFLTYFNYEAQQDKSGLPNDRFSAERPEGSISTLTIQRTEQRDSAMYRCASSLERGETQYFGPGTRLLVL.